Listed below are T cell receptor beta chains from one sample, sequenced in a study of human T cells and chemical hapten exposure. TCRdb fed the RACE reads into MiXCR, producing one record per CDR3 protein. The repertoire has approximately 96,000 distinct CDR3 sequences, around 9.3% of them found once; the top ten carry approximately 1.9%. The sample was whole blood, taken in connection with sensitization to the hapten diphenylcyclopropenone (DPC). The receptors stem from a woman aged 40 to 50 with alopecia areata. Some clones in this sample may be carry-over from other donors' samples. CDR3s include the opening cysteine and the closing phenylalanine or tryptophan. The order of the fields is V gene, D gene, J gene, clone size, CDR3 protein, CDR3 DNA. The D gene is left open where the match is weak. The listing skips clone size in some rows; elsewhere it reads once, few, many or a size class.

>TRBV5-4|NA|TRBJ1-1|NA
CASSLAKIEEAFF
TGTGCCAGCAGCTTGGCCAAGATTGAAGAAGCTTTCTTT
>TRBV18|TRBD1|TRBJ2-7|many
CASRRRDRDYEQYF
TGTGCCAGCCGACGCCGGGACAGGGACTACGAGCAGTACTTC
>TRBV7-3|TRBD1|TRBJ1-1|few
CASSLTSAGGSFGTEAFF
TGTGCCAGCAGCTTAACATCTGCAGGGGGCAGTTTCGGCACTGAAGCTTTCTTT
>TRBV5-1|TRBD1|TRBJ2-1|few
CASSTLRGQGEQFF
TGCGCCAGCAGCACCCTACGGGGACAGGGAGAGCAGTTCTTC
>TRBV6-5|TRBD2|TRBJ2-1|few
CASSYMGEGYNEQFF
TGTGCCAGCAGTTACATGGGGGAGGGGTACAATGAGCAGTTCTTC
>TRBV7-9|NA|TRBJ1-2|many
CASSFAGQGYTF
TGTGCCAGCAGCTTTGCAGGGCAGGGCTACACCTTC
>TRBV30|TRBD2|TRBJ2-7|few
CAWWREGRSNEQYF
TGTGCCTGGTGGCGGGAGGGCCGGTCCAACGAGCAGTACTTC
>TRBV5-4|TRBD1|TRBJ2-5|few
CASSLRQGAETQYF
TGTGCCAGCAGCTTGCGACAGGGTGCAGAGACCCAGTACTTC
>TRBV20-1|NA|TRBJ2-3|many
CSARDPRTAGDTQYF
TGCAGTGCTAGAGATCCCAGGACAGCGGGGGATACGCAGTATTTT
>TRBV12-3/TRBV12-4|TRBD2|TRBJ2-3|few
CASSLSSSGRADTQYF
TGTGCCAGCAGTTTATCGTCTAGCGGGAGGGCAGATACGCAGTATTTT
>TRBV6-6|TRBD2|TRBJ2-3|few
CAEGGGTDTQYF
TGTGCGGAGGGAGGGGGCACAGATACGCAGTATTTT
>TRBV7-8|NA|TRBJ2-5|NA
CASSPSDIRETQYF
TGTGCCAGCAGCCCCTCGGACATTCGAGAGACCCAGTACTTC
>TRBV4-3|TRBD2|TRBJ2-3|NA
CASSQENSGRTNRLTDTQYF
TGCGCCAGCAGCCAAGAAAATAGCGGGAGGACCAACCGGCTCACAGATACGCAGTATTTT
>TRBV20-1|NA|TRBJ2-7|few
CSARDPLAYQYEQYF
TGCAGTGCTAGAGATCCACTAGCCTACCAATACGAGCAGTACTTC
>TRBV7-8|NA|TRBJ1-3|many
CASSLSAGSGNTIYF
TGTGCCAGCAGCTTAAGTGCCGGCTCTGGAAACACCATATATTTT
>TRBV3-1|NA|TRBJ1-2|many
CASSPSSMGYTF
TGTGCCAGCAGCCCCTCCTCTATGGGCTACACCTTC
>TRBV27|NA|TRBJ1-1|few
CASSLTANTEAFF
TGTGCCAGCAGTTTGACAGCGAACACTGAAGCTTTCTTT